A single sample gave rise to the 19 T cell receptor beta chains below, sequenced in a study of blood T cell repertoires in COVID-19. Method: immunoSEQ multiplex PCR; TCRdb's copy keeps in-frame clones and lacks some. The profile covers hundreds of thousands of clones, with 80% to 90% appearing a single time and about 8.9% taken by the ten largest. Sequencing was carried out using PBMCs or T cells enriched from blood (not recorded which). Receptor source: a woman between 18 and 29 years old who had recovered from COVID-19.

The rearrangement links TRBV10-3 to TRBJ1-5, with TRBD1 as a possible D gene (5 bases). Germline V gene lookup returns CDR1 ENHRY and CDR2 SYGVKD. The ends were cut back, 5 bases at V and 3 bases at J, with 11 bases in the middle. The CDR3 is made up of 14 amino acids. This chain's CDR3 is CAISPGRDNQPQHF. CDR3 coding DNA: TGTGCCATCAGTCCGGGGCGGGACAATCAGCCCCAGCATTTT.

The CDR3 region has the DNA TGTGCCAGCAGTTACTCCCAGGTAGCCTACAATGAGCAGTTCTTC. It encodes CASSYSQVAYNEQFF. The chain joins TRBV6-5 to TRBJ2-1; no firm D call. The CDR3 has 15 residues. The V and J ends lost 0 bases and 2 bases respectively, with 8 bases between them. Germline lookup yields CDR1 MNHEY and CDR2 SVGAGI.

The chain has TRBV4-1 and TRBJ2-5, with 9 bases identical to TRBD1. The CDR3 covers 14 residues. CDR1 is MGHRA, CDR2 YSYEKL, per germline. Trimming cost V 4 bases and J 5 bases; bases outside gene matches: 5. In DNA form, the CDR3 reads TGCGCCAGCAGCCCAGGACAGGGGCGGGAGACCCAGTACTTC. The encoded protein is CASSPGQGRETQYF.

CDR3 sequence: CASSLTRQGNEQYF. In nucleotides, the CDR3 is TGCGCCAGCAGCTTGACCCGACAGGGGAACGAGCAGTACTTC. The rearrangement joins TRBV5-1 to TRBJ2-7; 8 nucleotides match TRBD1. There are 14 residues in the CDR3. Germline V gene lookup returns CDR1 SGHRS and CDR2 YFSETQ. The V gene end was trimmed by 1 base and the J gene end by 5 bases; junction bases not matched to a gene: 5.

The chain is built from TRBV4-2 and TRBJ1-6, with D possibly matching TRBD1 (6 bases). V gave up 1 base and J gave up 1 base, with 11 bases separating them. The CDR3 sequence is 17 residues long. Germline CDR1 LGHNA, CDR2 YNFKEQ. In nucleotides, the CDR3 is TGTGCCAGCAGCCAAGGGACAGCGGCATCCTATAATTCACCCCTCCACTTT. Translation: CASSQGTAASYNSPLHF.

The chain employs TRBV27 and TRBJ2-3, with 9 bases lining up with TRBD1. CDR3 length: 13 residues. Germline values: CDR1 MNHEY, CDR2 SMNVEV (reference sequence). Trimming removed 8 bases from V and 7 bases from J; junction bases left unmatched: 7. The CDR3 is CASVGQGPYTQYF. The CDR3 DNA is TGTGCCAGCGTAGGACAGGGGCCTTATACGCAGTATTTT.

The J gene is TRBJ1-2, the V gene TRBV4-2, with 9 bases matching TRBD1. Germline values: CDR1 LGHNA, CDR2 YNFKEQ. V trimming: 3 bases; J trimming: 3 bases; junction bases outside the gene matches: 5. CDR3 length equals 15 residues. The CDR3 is CASSHRDRVDYGYTF. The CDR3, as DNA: TGTGCCAGCAGCCACCGGGACAGGGTTGACTATGGCTACACCTTC.

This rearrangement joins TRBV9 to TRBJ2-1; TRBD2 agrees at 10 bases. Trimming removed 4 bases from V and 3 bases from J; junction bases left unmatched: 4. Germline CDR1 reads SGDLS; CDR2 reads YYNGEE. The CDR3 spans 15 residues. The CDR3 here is CASSLVAGGYNEQFF. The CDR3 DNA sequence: TGTGCCAGCAGCCTAGTAGCGGGGGGCTACAATGAGCAGTTCTTC.

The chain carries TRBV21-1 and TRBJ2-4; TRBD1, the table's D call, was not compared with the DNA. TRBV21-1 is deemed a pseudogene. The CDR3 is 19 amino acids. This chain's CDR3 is CASKKSGTGGRVTKNIQYF. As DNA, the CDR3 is TGTGCCAGCAAGAAGAGCGGGACAGGGGGCAGAGTAACCAAAAACATTCAGTACTTC.

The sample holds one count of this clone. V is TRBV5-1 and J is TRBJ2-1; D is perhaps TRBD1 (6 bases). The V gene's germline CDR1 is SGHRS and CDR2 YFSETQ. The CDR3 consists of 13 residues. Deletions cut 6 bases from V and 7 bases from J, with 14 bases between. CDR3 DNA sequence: TGCGCCAGCACACAGGGTATAGGTAATGAGCAGTTCTTC. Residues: CASTQGIGNEQFF.

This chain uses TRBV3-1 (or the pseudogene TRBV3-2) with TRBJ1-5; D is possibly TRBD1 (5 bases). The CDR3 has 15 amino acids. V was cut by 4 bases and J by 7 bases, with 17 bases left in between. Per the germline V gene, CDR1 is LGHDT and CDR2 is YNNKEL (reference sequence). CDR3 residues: CASSPGGRAFQPQHF. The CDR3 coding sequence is TGTGCCAGCAGCCCGGGGGGACGAGCATTCCAGCCCCAGCATTTT.

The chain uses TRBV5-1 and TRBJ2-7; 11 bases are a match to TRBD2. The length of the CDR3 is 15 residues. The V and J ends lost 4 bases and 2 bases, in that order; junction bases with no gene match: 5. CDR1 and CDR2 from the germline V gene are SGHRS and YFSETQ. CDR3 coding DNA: TGCGCCAGCAGCCCGGGACTAGCGGTGACCTACGAGCAGTACTTC. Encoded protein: CASSPGLAVTYEQYF.

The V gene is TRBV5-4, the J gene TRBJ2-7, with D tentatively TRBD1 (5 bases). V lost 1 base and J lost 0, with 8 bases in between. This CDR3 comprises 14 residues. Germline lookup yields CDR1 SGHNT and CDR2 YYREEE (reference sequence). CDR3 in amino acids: CASSLMGPSYEQYF. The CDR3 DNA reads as TGTGCCAGCAGCTTGATGGGGCCCTCCTACGAGCAGTACTTC.

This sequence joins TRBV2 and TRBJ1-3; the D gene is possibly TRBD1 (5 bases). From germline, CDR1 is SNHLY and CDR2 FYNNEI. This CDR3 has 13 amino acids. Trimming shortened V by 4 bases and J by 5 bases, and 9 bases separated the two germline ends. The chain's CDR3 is CASSGQGRNTIYF. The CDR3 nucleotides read TGTGCCAGCAGTGGGCAGGGCAGAAACACCATATATTTT.

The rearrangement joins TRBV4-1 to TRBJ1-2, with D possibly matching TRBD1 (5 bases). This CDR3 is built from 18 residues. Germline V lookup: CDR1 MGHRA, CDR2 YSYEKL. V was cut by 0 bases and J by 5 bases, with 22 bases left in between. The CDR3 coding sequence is TGCGCCAGCAGCCAAGATCCCATTAGTGCAGGGAAGAGGTATGGCTACACCTTC. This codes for CASSQDPISAGKRYGYTF.

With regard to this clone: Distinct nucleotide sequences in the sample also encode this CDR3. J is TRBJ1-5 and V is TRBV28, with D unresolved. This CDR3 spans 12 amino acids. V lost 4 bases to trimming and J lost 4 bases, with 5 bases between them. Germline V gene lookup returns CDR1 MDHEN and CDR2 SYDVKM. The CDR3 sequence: CASSSLNQPQHF. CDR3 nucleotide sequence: TGTGCCAGCAGTTCCTTAAATCAGCCCCAGCATTTT.

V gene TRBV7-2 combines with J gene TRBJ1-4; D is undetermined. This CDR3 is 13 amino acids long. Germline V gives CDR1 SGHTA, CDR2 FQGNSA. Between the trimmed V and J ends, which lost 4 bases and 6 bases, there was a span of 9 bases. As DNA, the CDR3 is TGTGCCAGCAGCTATTCCACATATGAAAAACTGTTTTTT. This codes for CASSYSTYEKLFF.

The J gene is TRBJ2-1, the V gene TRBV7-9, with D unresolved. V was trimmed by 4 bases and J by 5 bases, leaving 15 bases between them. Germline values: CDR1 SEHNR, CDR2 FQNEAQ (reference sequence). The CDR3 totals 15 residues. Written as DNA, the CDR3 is TGTGCCAGCAGCTCCCAATGGGCTACGGACAATGAGCAGTTCTTC. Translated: CASSSQWATDNEQFF.

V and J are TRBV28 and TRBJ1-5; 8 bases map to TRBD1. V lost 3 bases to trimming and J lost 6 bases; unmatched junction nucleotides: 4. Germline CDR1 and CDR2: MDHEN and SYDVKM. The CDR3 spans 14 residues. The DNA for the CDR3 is TGTGCCAGCAGTTTCCGAGACAGGGGTCAGCCCCAGCATTTT. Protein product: CASSFRDRGQPQHF.